The present entry profiles one T cell receptor (beta chain) with its context. No antigen is known for it. This CDR3 is 11 amino acids long. Between the trimmed V and J ends, which lost 7 bases and 10 bases, there was a span of 11 bases. The second PCR ran roughly 6 to 11 cycles with a sample-barcoded 5' primer and J-beta primers. TCRdb redid the calling of the 5' RACE reads with MiXCR, one entry per CDR3 protein. Of some 940,000 distinct CDR3 sequences in the sample, about 27% were seen once. This specimen comes from a study of blood T cells in healthy people across ages. About the research overall: Researchers report that template switching captured about one barcoded beta molecule per two T cells.

Findings and caveats of the study: With donor CMV status unknown, expanded clonotype changes were possibly confounded. PBMCs were not sorted, which prevented a conclusive comparison of naive versus antigen-experienced cells.

These same data were also listed under a study on T cells of mothers and their children. From that report: Maternal samples each gave over 8.5 million TCR beta CDR3 reads, and child samples several million each.

Sequencing used blood. The receptor comes from a woman aged 35 to 49 in good health. J is TRBJ2-1 and V is TRBV12-3 or TRBV12-4, with D possibly being TRBD2 (5 bases). CDR3 loop: CASTLGVEQFF. CDR3 nucleotides: TGTGCCAGCACCCTCGGGGTCGAGCAGTTCTTC.